This TCR beta chain was sequenced during a study of T-cell reconstitution after alpha-beta-depleted transplantation in children. Unique molecular identifiers were incorporated into the prepared TCRbeta library. TCRdb reprocessed the PCR reads with MiXCR, giving one entry per CDR3 protein. The repertoire has about 360,000 distinct CDR3 sequences, approximately 12% of them found once; the top ten carry roughly 4.3%. Germline V lookup: CDR1 LGHDT, CDR2 YNNKEL (reference sequence). CDR3 length: 18 amino acids. A remark on this clonotype: A clone one base away is much larger, so this may be a read error.

This rearrangement joins TRBV3-1 to TRBJ2-3; 11 nucleotides match TRBD2. The sequence came from a human donor who donated a stem cell graft to a child with Fanconi anemia. The input for sequencing was PBMCs, taken from the stem cell graft. The CDR3 spells CAISPLLAGVSSTDTQYF. As DNA, the CDR3 is TGTGCCATCAGCCCTTTACTAGCGGGGGTCTCTAGCACAGATACGCAGTATTTT.